The next 18 T cell receptor beta chains were all read from a single sample in a study of blood T cell repertoires in COVID-19. Method: immunoSEQ multiplex PCR; TCRdb's copy keeps in-frame clones and lacks some. This table holds about 120,000 clones, about 72% found once. Specimen: peripheral blood. The receptor set was obtained from a woman aged 70-85 years with acute or convalescent COVID-19.

This CDR3 reads CASSAAASEQFF. CDR3 nucleotides: TGTGCCAGCAGCGCTGCCGCCAGTGAGCAGTTCTTC. The chain combines TRBV9 with TRBJ2-1; D ambiguous. Per germline, CDR1 SGDLS and CDR2 YYNGEE. V gave up 3 bases and J gave up 9 bases, with 10 bases separating them. The CDR3 has 12 residues.

This clone came up many times. V usage is TRBV3-1 (or the pseudogene TRBV3-2) and J usage is TRBJ2-7; no definite D call. Germline V gene data show CDR1 as LGHDT and CDR2 as YNNKEL (reference sequence). With 4 bases removed from V and 2 bases from J, the gap between germline ends came to 15 bases. The CDR3 is made up of 15 amino acids. The CDR3 here is CASSPRAGGTYEQYF. The CDR3 coding sequence is TGTGCCAGCAGCCCCCGCGCAGGTGGAACCTACGAGCAGTACTTC.

The chain recombines TRBV5-6 with TRBJ2-5; 14 bases line up with TRBD2. This CDR3 is 14 amino acids long. Germline assignment: CDR1 SGHDT and CDR2 YYEEEE. With 4 bases clipped from V and 4 bases from J, the junction kept 0 bases outside the gene matches. In DNA, the CDR3 is TGTGCCAGCAGCGGGACTAGCGGGAGAGAGACCCAGTACTTC. Its translation: CASSGTSGRETQYF.

With regard to this clone: The same CDR3 can be traced to other DNA sequences in this sample. The rearrangement links TRBV27 to TRBJ1-1, with a weak D call TRBD1 (6 bases). The CDR3 loop spans 14 amino acids. V was cut by 5 bases and J by 1 base, with 11 bases left in between. Germline CDR1 reads MNHEY; CDR2 reads SMNVEV (reference sequence). The CDR3 sequence: CASSPRGKNTEAFF. In DNA, the CDR3 is TGTGCCAGCAGTCCGAGGGGGAAGAACACTGAAGCTTTCTTT.

This chain links TRBV9 with TRBJ2-7, with unresolved D. V gave up 3 bases and J gave up 0 bases, with 4 bases separating them. CDR1 and CDR2 (germline): SGDLS, YYNGEE. CDR3 length: 12 residues. CDR3 region: CASSGSSYEQYF. The CDR3 bases are TGTGCCAGCAGCGGTAGCTCCTACGAGCAGTACTTC.

The chain carries TRBV13 and TRBJ2-3; TRBD2 matches 13 bases. With V trimmed by 5 bases and J by 2 bases, 7 bases remained unmatched. This CDR3 comprises 17 residues. Germline assignment: CDR1 PRHDT and CDR2 FYEKMQ (reference sequence). The CDR3 sequence: CASSLRTSGGPTDTQYF. The CDR3 region has the DNA TGTGCCAGCAGCCTACGGACTAGCGGGGGCCCCACAGATACGCAGTATTTT.

This clone was recorded a few times. V and J are TRBV5-4 and TRBJ2-3; TRBD2 matches 10 bases. The germline V gene encodes CDR1 SGHNT and CDR2 YYREEE (reference sequence). This CDR3 is 15 amino acids long. J lost 6 bases, V lost 2 bases, and 6 bases had no gene match. CDR3 DNA sequence: TGTGCCAGCAGCTTTACTAGCGGGACTAGGGATACGCAGTATTTT. It codes for CASSFTSGTRDTQYF.

This chain links TRBV21-1 with TRBJ1-1; TRBD1 is the table's D call, not checked against the DNA. TRBV21-1 is marked as a pseudogene. This CDR3 has 16 amino acids. The CDR3 loop is CASSKMPYRGRTEAFF. As DNA, the CDR3 is TGTGCCAGCAGCAAGATGCCGTACAGGGGTAGAACTGAAGCTTTCTTT.

This chain connects TRBV6-6 to TRBJ2-7, with 8 bases that match TRBD1. CDR1 and CDR2 (germline): MNHNY, SVGAGI (reference sequence). The V gene end was trimmed by 6 bases and the J gene end by 1 base; junction bases not matched to a gene: 5. This CDR3 spans 14 amino acids. CDR3 protein: CASRPRQGSYEQYF. The CDR3, as DNA: TGTGCCAGCAGACCCAGACAGGGGTCCTACGAGCAGTACTTC.

Only a few counts were recorded for this clone. The J gene is TRBJ1-6, the V gene TRBV3-1 (or the pseudogene TRBV3-2); tentatively, D is TRBD1 (6 bases). The V and J ends lost 5 bases and 5 bases respectively, with 13 bases between them. The CDR3 is 15 amino acids. Germline V gives CDR1 LGHDT, CDR2 YNNKEL (reference sequence). The CDR3 region is CASSRDRWDNSPLHF. DNA for the CDR3: TGTGCCAGCAGCAGAGACAGGTGGGATAATTCACCCCTCCACTTT.

The rearrangement uses TRBV27 and TRBJ2-1; TRBD2 is a possible D gene (6 bases). Germline CDR1 and CDR2: MNHEY and SMNVEV (reference sequence). The ends were cut back, 2 bases at V and 9 bases at J, with 11 bases in the middle. This CDR3 is built from 13 residues. CDR3: CASSLGGRGEQFF. The CDR3 nucleotides are TGTGCCAGCAGTTTAGGGGGGAGAGGTGAGCAGTTCTTC.

The chain joins TRBV29-1 to TRBJ2-7, with a weak D call TRBD2 (6 bases). Trimming stripped 7 bases from V and 4 bases from J, with 29 bases between. This CDR3 contains 17 residues. The germline gives CDR1 SQVTM, CDR2 ANQGSEA. Written as DNA, the CDR3 is TGCAGCGCTCTAAAACGGACCTCACTCGGAGGGGTATACGAGCAGTACTTC. This gives the protein CSALKRTSLGGVYEQYF.

The rearrangement joins TRBV28 to TRBJ1-5; no clear D gene. The CDR3 covers 12 residues. V dropped 4 bases and J dropped 8 bases, with 9 bases sitting between them. CDR1 and CDR2 (germline): MDHEN, SYDVKM. This chain's CDR3 is CASSSQKKPQHF. The CDR3 DNA is TGTGCCAGCAGTTCCCAAAAAAAGCCCCAGCATTTT. The full variable domain, in which reference TRBV28 and TRBJ1-5 provide the parts outside the CDR3, is DVKVTQSSRYLVKRTGEKVFLECVQDMDHENMFWYRQDPGLGLRLIYFSYDVKMKEKGDIPEGYSVSREKKERFSLILESASTNQTSMYLCASSSQKKPQHFGDGTRLSIL.

Ten or more counts support this clone. CDR3 sequence: CASSMGQGVLYF. The CDR3 bases are TGCGCCAGCAGCATGGGACAGGGAGTCCTGTACTTC. The genes are TRBV5-1 and TRBJ2-7; TRBD1 agrees at 9 bases. The CDR3 totals 12 residues. Unmatched junction bases numbered 8, after V lost 4 bases and J lost 12 bases. Germline-derived CDR1 and CDR2 are SGHRS and YFSETQ.

The V and J genes are TRBV7-2 and TRBJ2-1; TRBD2 aligns across 10 bases. CDR3 length: 15 amino acids. V lost 3 bases and J lost 9; bases outside the gene matches: 8. Germline V lookup: CDR1 SGHTA, CDR2 FQGNSA. The CDR3: CASSFASGGPGEQFF. For the CDR3, the DNA is TGTGCCAGCAGCTTCGCTAGCGGGGGACCCGGTGAGCAGTTCTTC.

The chain links TRBV30 to TRBJ1-5, with unresolved D. CDR3 length equals 15 residues. Trimming stripped 0 bases from V and 3 bases from J, with 12 bases between. Per the germline V gene, CDR1 is GTSNPN and CDR2 is SVGIG (reference sequence). This chain's CDR3 is CAWSVSAGVNQPQHF. CDR3 nucleotides: TGTGCCTGGAGTGTCTCGGCGGGTGTCAATCAGCCCCAGCATTTT.

The chain carries TRBV7-9 and TRBJ1-4; D perhaps matches TRBD1 (6 bases). CDR3 length: 15 residues. Germline V gene sequence: CDR1 SEHNR, CDR2 FQNEAQ (reference sequence). The V and J ends lost 1 base and 3 bases respectively, with 9 bases between them. CDR3 sequence reads: CASSLVGGSNEKLFF. DNA of the CDR3: TGTGCCAGCAGCTTAGTTGGGGGCTCTAATGAAAAACTGTTTTTT. Supplemented by reference TRBV7-9 and TRBJ1-4, the full variable domain reads DTGVSQNPRHKITKRGQNVTFRCDPISEHNRLYWYRQTLGQGPEFLTYFQNEAQLEKSRLLSDRFSAERPKGSFSTLEIQRTEQGDSAMYLCASSLVGGSNEKLFFGSGTQLSVL.

As concerns this clone: This sample includes further DNA sequences coding for the same CDR3. The rearrangement uses TRBV4-1 and TRBJ1-6, with D maybe TRBD1 (6 bases). Germline CDR1 reads MGHRA; CDR2 reads YSYEKL. The CDR3 has 15 residues. V lost 2 bases, J lost 6 bases, and 11 bases lay in between. The CDR3 DNA reads TGCGCCAGCAGCCAAACAGGGTCGGGTAATTCACCCCTCCACTTT. Translation: CASSQTGSGNSPLHF.